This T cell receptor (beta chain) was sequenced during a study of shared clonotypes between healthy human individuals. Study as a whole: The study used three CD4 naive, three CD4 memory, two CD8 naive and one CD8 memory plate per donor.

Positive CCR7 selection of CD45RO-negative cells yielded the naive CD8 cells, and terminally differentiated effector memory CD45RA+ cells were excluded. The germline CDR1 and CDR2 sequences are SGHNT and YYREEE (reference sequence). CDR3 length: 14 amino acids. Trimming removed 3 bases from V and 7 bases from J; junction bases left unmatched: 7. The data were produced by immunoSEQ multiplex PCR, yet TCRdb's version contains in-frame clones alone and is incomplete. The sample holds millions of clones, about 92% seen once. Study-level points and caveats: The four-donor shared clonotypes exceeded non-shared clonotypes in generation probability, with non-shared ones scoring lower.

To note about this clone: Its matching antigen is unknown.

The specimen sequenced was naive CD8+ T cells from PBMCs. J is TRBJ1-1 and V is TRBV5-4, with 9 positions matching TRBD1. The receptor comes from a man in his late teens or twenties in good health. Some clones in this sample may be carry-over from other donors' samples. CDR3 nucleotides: TGTGCCAGCAGCTCCCCCGCGGGACAGGGTGAAGCTTTCTTT. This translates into CASSSPAGQGEAFF.